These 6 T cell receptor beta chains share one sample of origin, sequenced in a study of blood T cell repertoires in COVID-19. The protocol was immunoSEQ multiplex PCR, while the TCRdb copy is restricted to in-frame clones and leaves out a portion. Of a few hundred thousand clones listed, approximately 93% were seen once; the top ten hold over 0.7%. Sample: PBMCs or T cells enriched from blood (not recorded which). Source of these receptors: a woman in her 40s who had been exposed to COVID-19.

The DNA for the CDR3 is TGTGCCAGCAGTCCGCCACCTAGCGGGGTAACGAACACCGGGGAGCTGTTTTTT. Translation: CASSPPPSGVTNTGELFF. V usage is TRBV27 and J usage is TRBJ2-2, with 9 nucleotides matching TRBD2. This CDR3 spans 18 amino acids. CDR1 MNHEY and CDR2 SMNVEV come from the germline V gene (reference sequence). V lost 5 bases to trimming and J lost 0 bases; unmatched junction nucleotides: 10.

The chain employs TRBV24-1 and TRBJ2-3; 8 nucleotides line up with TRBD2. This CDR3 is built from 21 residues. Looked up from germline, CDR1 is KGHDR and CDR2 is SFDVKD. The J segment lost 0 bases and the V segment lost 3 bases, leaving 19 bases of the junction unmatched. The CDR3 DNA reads TGTGCCACCAGTGATGGCCGGCGGCGAGCGGGGGCGGGACCGAGCACAGATACGCAGTATTTT. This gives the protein CATSDGRRRAGAGPSTDTQYF.

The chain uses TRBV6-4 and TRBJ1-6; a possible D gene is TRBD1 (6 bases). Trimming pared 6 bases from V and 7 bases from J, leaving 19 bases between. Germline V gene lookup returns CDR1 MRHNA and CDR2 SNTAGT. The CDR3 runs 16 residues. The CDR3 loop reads CASRRDWGGRNSPLHF. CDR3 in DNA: TGTGCCAGCAGGAGGGACTGGGGGGGGCGGAATTCACCCCTCCACTTT.

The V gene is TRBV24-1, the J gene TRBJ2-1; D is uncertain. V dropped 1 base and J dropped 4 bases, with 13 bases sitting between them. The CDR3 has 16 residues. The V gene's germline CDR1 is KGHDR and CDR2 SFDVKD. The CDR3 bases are TGTGCCACCAGTGATTTTGCGTCCTCTAATTACAATGAGCAGTTCTTC. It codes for CATSDFASSNYNEQFF.

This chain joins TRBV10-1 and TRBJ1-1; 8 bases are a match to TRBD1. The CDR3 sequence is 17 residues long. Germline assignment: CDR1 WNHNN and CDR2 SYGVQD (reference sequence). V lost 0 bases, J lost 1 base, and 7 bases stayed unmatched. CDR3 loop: CASSESKQGVRNTEAFF. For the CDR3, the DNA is TGCGCCAGCAGTGAGTCGAAACAGGGGGTTAGGAACACTGAAGCTTTCTTT.

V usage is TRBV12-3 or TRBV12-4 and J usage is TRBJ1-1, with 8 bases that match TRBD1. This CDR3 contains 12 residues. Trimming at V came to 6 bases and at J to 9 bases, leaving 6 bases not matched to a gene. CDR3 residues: CASRRAGGKAFF. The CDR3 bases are TGTGCCAGCAGACGTGCAGGGGGCAAAGCTTTCTTT.